This T cell receptor beta chain emerged from a study of blood T cell repertoires in COVID-19. Study summary: From the United States, Italy and Spain came samples of acute and convalescent COVID-19. From T cells, B-cell-depleted T cells, or PBMCs came the material, which was cDNA or gDNA.

In the original workflow: How many nucleated cells were present was estimated from reference gene primer amplification. This table comes from immunoSEQ multiplex PCR, and its TCRdb copy is limited to in-frame clones, with some not included. V, J and clone size were drawn from that table, and D and trimming were deduced from the DNA. This sample has fewer than 250,000 clones; around 80% occur once, and the top ten carry 1.9%. V lost 1 base and J lost 6, with 12 bases in between. Germline V gene data show CDR1 as SGHTA and CDR2 as FQGNSA. CDR3 length: 14 amino acids. The genes are TRBV7-2 and TRBJ1-2; no firm D call. This TCR derives from a woman of 80 years or more with acute or convalescent COVID-19. Sequenced material: peripheral blood. The CDR3 DNA is TGTGCCAGCAGCTTAGGAACTCTAATTGATGGCTACACCTTC. It specifies CASSLGTLIDGYTF. Full variable domain (missing parts from reference TRBV7-2 and TRBJ1-2): GAGVSQSPSNKVTEKGKDVELRCDPISGHTALYWYRQSLGQGLEFLIYFQGNSAPDKSGLPSDRFSAERTGGSVSTLTIQRTQQEDSAVYLCASSLGTLIDGYTFGSGTRLTVV.